This T cell receptor (beta chain) was sequenced in a study of T cells expressing NK-cell markers. This CDR3 has 12 amino acids. Germline V gene lookup returns CDR1 SNHLY and CDR2 FYNNEI. Reanalyzing the 5' RACE reads, TCRdb keeps one entry per CDR3 protein, without DNA. The sample yields 400,000 to 550,000 distinct CDR3 sequences, of which the top ten take up roughly 8%. The V and J genes are TRBV2 and TRBJ1-5. This receptor was taken from a woman between 18 and 69 years old in good health. Source material: blood T cells: a sorted CD56 or NKG2C T cell subset, CD4+ or CD8+ T cells, or bulk PBMC T cells (not recorded which). The CDR3 sequence is CASSVGQGPQHF.